One and the same sample provided the 16 T cell receptor beta chains below, sequenced in a study of blood T cell repertoires in COVID-19 (dated by TCRdb to about 2020). The library was prepared using the immunoSEQ multiplex PCR assay. Entries here come from immuneACCESS through TCRdb and include only in-frame sequences with V and J called. Some clones fail to appear in such tables; in the studies checked, an unresolved V gene covers under half of the shortfall, and the cause of the remainder is unknown. Counted in this sample were around 270,000 clones; 88% of them appeared once. Roughly 4% of the sample lies in the top ten. Sequenced material: peripheral blood. The receptors stem from a man in his sixties who had recovered from COVID-19.

The chain links TRBV6-4 to TRBJ2-5, with 13 bases aligning to TRBD2. The CDR3 is 15 residues long. Germline-derived CDR1 and CDR2 are MRHNA and SNTAGT. J was trimmed by 2 bases and V by 9 bases; bases with no gene match: 6. DNA for the CDR3: TGTGCCAGGAGATCGGGACTAGCGGGACAAGAGACCCAGTACTTC. It is translated as CARRSGLAGQETQYF.

This chain uses TRBV19 with TRBJ2-1, with a weak D call TRBD1 (6 bases). The CDR3 is 16 amino acids. Germline-derived CDR1 and CDR2 are LNHDA and SQIVND (reference sequence). The V and J ends lost 3 bases and 0 bases respectively, with 12 bases between them. This CDR3 reads CASSIGRGYSYNEQFF. CDR3 DNA: TGTGCCAGTAGTATCGGCAGGGGCTACTCCTACAATGAGCAGTTCTTC.

The chain links TRBV7-8 to TRBJ2-3, with TRBD2 identical over 8 bases. The CDR3 is made up of 13 amino acids. Germline V gene lookup returns CDR1 SGHVS and CDR2 FQNEAQ. V lost 8 bases and J lost 3; bases outside the gene matches: 4. The CDR3 region is CASARGGTDTQYF. CDR3 DNA sequence: TGTGCCAGCGCTCGGGGGGGGACAGATACGCAGTATTTT.

The chain recombines TRBV19 with TRBJ1-1; TRBD1 aligns across 12 bases. Looked up from germline, CDR1 is LNHDA and CDR2 is SQIVND (reference sequence). Trimming cost V 7 bases and J 4 bases; bases outside gene matches: 4. This CDR3 comprises 14 residues. The DNA of the CDR3 is TGTGCCAGTATCGGGGACAGGGGGCGCACTGAAGCTTTCTTT. It specifies CASIGDRGRTEAFF.

The chain links TRBV7-2 to TRBJ2-3, with TRBD2 matching over 8 bases. This CDR3 has 16 amino acids. Germline V lookup: CDR1 SGHTA, CDR2 FQGNSA. V dropped 5 bases and J dropped 0; count of bases not matched to a gene: 7. Here the CDR3 reads CASSARGGPSTDTQYF. Here the CDR3 DNA reads TGTGCCAGCAGCGCACGGGGGGGGCCGAGCACAGATACGCAGTATTTT.

This rearrangement joins TRBV5-4 to TRBJ2-5, with TRBD1 identical over 7 bases. Losses at the gene ends were 3 bases for V and 3 bases for J; bases not matched to a gene: 5. CDR1 and CDR2 from the germline V gene are SGHNT and YYREEE (reference sequence). This CDR3 is 14 amino acids long. CDR3 bases: TGTGCCAGCAGCTCGGGACAGATAGAAGAGACCCAGTACTTC. Translated, it gives CASSSGQIEETQYF.

This clone turned up a few times. The chain uses TRBV9 and TRBJ2-6, with TRBD1 matching 10 bases. The CDR3 length is 17 residues. V lost 4 bases to trimming and J lost 2 bases; unmatched junction nucleotides: 6. Germline V gene lookup returns CDR1 SGDLS and CDR2 YYNGEE. The CDR3 bases are TGTGCCAGCAGCCTCGACAGGGGGCTAGCTGGGGCCAACGTCCTGACTTTC. Amino acids: CASSLDRGLAGANVLTF.

This clone was seen a handful of times. J is TRBJ1-6 and V is TRBV27, with 7 bases that match TRBD1. J gave up 7 bases and V 2 bases, and 11 bases lay outside the gene matches. CDR3 length equals 17 residues. Germline values: CDR1 MNHEY, CDR2 SMNVEV (reference sequence). DNA of the CDR3: TGTGCCAGCAGTTTAGGTTCCCTGACAGGGTACAATTCACCCCTCCACTTT. It yields the protein CASSLGSLTGYNSPLHF.

The gene calls are TRBV7-2 and TRBJ1-6; 9 bases fit TRBD1. Germline lookup yields CDR1 SGHTA and CDR2 FQGNSA. The CDR3 runs to 15 residues. After removal of 5 bases from V and 7 bases from J, the junction contained 6 bases not matched to a gene. Here the CDR3 reads CASSLGTGRNSPLHF. The CDR3 DNA reads TGTGCCAGCAGCCTCGGGACAGGGCGGAATTCACCCCTCCACTTT. Variable domain in full (rest from reference TRBV7-2 and TRBJ1-6): GAGVSQSPSNKVTEKGKDVELRCDPISGHTALYWYRQSLGQGLEFLIYFQGNSAPDKSGLPSDRFSAERTGGSVSTLTIQRTQQEDSAVYLCASSLGTGRNSPLHFGNGTRLTVT.

The rearrangement joins TRBV9 to TRBJ2-3; unclear D gene. This CDR3 spans 16 amino acids. Looked up from germline, CDR1 is SGDLS and CDR2 is YYNGEE. V was trimmed by 2 bases and J by 6 bases, leaving 19 bases between them. CDR3 nucleotide sequence: TGTGCCAGCAGCGTCGGTAGCAGTCCTTTCGGGGATACGCAGTATTTT. This codes for CASSVGSSPFGDTQYF.

V gene TRBV12-3 or TRBV12-4 combines with J gene TRBJ2-2, with D possibly TRBD2 on 6 matching bases. V lost 7 bases to trimming and J lost 0 bases, with 6 bases between them. The CDR3 is made up of 13 amino acids. Written as DNA, the CDR3 is TGTGCCAGCAAGCGGGCGAACACCGGGGAGCTGTTTTTT. It is translated as CASKRANTGELFF.

This chain joins TRBV6-5 and TRBJ2-5; no firm D call. The CDR3 runs 14 residues. Germline assignment: CDR1 MNHEY and CDR2 SVGAGI. V dropped 4 bases and J dropped 4 bases, with 13 bases sitting between them. The CDR3 DNA follows: TGTGCCAGCAGTTTCCTGGCCCTAGTAGAGACCCAGTACTTC. Its translation is CASSFLALVETQYF.

A remark on this clone: In the same sample, other DNA sequences code for this CDR3. The chain recombines TRBV9 with TRBJ2-3, with D perhaps TRBD1 (5 bases). Germline V gene data show CDR1 as SGDLS and CDR2 as YYNGEE. V was shortened by 0 bases and J by 4 bases, with 9 bases between the two germline ends. This CDR3 is 14 amino acids long. The CDR3 loop reads CASSVAQGADTQYF. CDR3 sequence (DNA): TGTGCCAGCAGCGTAGCACAAGGGGCAGATACGCAGTATTTT.

V usage is TRBV5-1 and J usage is TRBJ2-5; a weak D match, TRBD1 (6 bases). The germline CDR1 and CDR2 sequences are SGHRS and YFSETQ. V was pared by 8 bases and J by 5 bases, with 19 bases between. This CDR3 has 14 amino acids. The CDR3 nucleotides are TGCGCCAGTGATAGGACAGCAATGGGGGAGACCCAGTACTTC. It is translated as CASDRTAMGETQYF. The whole variable domain, filled in from reference TRBV5-1 and TRBJ2-5, reads KAGVTQTPRYLIKTRGQQVTLSCSPISGHRSVSWYQQTPGQGLQFLFEYFSETQRNKGNFPGRFSGRQFSNSRSEMNVSTLELGDSALYLCASDRTAMGETQYFGPGTRLLVL.

This clone appeared once. The CDR3 here is CSASRGNPGEGQPQHF. The DNA for the CDR3 is TGCAGTGCTAGTAGAGGGAATCCAGGGGAAGGACAGCCCCAGCATTTT. This rearrangement joins TRBV20-1 to TRBJ1-5; D possibly corresponds to TRBD1 (6 bases). This CDR3 comprises 16 residues. Trimming took 3 bases from V and 7 from J, leaving 22 bases between them. CDR1 is DFQATT and CDR2 is SNEGSKA in the germline V gene (reference sequence).

The CDR3 nucleotides read TGTGCCAGCAGCTTGGGCGAAATCCGCACAGATACGCAGTATTTT. It is translated as CASSLGEIRTDTQYF. The V and J genes are TRBV5-8 and TRBJ2-3, with unresolved D. Germline loops: CDR1 SGHTS, CDR2 YDEGEE. The V gene lost 0 bases and the J gene lost 1 base, with 9 bases spanning the gap. The CDR3 consists of 15 residues.